Presented here are 2 T cell receptor beta chains from one specimen sequenced in a study of glioma-infiltrating T cells. TCR alpha and beta CDR3 regions were amplified from RNA using iRepertoire nested multiplex PCR. TCRdb reprocessed the multiplex PCR reads via MiXCR and lists one record per CDR3 protein. The sample has 100,000 to 150,000 distinct CDR3 sequences; 20% to 25% are singletons. Sequenced: glioma tissue, nonneoplastic brain tissue, or PBMCs (not recorded which). The receptors here all came from a human donor with low-grade glioma or glioblastoma, undergoing nonglioma brain surgery, or in good health (not recorded which).

In the case of this clonotype: Just one base apart from a much larger clone, this may be a read error. The missing conserved phenylalanine or tryptophan at the end of this CDR3 makes a read error likely. The rearrangement uses TRBV6-1 and TRBJ1-1, with 7 bases fitting TRBD1. The length of the CDR3 is 14 residues. After removal of 6 bases from V and 4 bases from J, the junction contained 8 bases not matched to a gene. Germline lookup yields CDR1 MNHNS and CDR2 SASEGT. CDR3 coding DNA: TGTGCCAGCAGCAGGGACAGTACACGCACTGAAGCTTTCTCT. Its translation is CASSRDSTRTEAFS.

V is TRBV7-9 and J is TRBJ2-3; TRBD1 aligns across 8 bases. The V gene's germline CDR1 is SEHNR and CDR2 FQNEAQ (reference sequence). The CDR3 runs to 15 residues. The V and J ends lost 5 bases and 3 bases, in that order; junction bases with no gene match: 7. CDR3 amino acids: CASSPIGTGTDTQYF. The DNA for the CDR3 is TGTGCCAGCAGCCCTATCGGGACAGGAACAGATACGCAGTATTTT.